Below are 21 T cell receptor beta chains sequenced from a single sample in a study of T cells in Graves' hyperthyroidism and ophthalmopathy. From RNA transcripts, TCR beta CDR3 regions were amplified. With the HTBI primer set, the TCR CDR3 went through a first round of RT-PCR. MiXCR was run by TCRdb on the multiplex PCR reads, yielding one entry per CDR3 protein. The sample consists of around 700,000 distinct CDR3 sequences, roughly a third of them appearing once. The sample was blood. Source of these receptors: a woman aged 40 to 50 with Graves' hyperthyroidism.

This chain joins TRBV2 and TRBJ2-2; 7 positions match TRBD1. J lost 12 bases, V lost 7 bases, and 5 bases had no gene match. The length of the CDR3 is 11 residues. Germline CDR1 is SNHLY and CDR2 is FYNNEI. This chain's CDR3 is CASMGQSQLFF. CDR3 coding DNA: TGTGCCAGCATGGGACAGTCACAGCTGTTTTTT.

This sequence joins TRBV20-1 and TRBJ1-1; a possible D gene is TRBD1 (5 bases). This CDR3 is built from 14 residues. Germline V gene lookup returns CDR1 DFQATT and CDR2 SNEGSKA (reference sequence). V lost 3 bases and J lost 4, with 15 bases in between. DNA for the CDR3: TGCAGTGCTAGGTACCAGTTGGGGGGCACTGAAGCTTTCTTT. As protein: CSARYQLGGTEAFF.

This clonotype was found a few times. V gene TRBV20-1 combines with J gene TRBJ1-5; D is unclear. Trimming removed 2 bases at V and 7 bases at J, with 15 bases between. The CDR3 consists of 14 residues. Looked up from germline, CDR1 is DFQATT and CDR2 is SNEGSKA (reference sequence). CDR3 region: CSARYPDPMQPQHF. DNA of the CDR3: TGCAGTGCTAGATACCCCGACCCAATGCAGCCCCAGCATTTT.

J is TRBJ2-7 and V is TRBV10-2; TRBD2 matches 15 bases. The V segment lost 6 bases and the J segment 4 bases; nucleotides outside the gene matches: 4. Germline V CDR1 and CDR2: WSHSY, SAAADI. The length of the CDR3 is 15 residues. The CDR3 loop is CASRGLAGGSYEQYF. DNA of the CDR3: TGCGCCAGCAGGGGACTAGCGGGAGGTTCTTACGAGCAGTACTTC.

Notes on this clonotype: A read error is possible here, since a much larger clone lies one base away. The chain combines TRBV9 with TRBJ2-6; tentatively, D is TRBD1 (5 bases). Germline V gives CDR1 SGDLS, CDR2 YYNGEE. This CDR3 comprises 16 residues. With 4 bases removed from V and 2 bases from J, the gap between germline ends came to 13 bases. CDR3 nucleotides: TGTGCCAGCAGCCAAGGACACTTACCTGGGGCCAACGTCCTGACTTTC. Encoded protein: CASSQGHLPGANVLTF.

This rearrangement joins TRBV7-2 to TRBJ2-7, with D maybe TRBD2 (5 bases). CDR3 size: 15 residues. V lost 2 bases and J 0 bases, leaving 11 bases between the germline ends. The V gene's germline CDR1 is SGHTA and CDR2 FQGNSA. In nucleotides, the CDR3 is TGTGCCAGCAGCTTAAGCGGCGGATACTCCTACGAGCAGTACTTC. It yields the protein CASSLSGGYSYEQYF.

At least ten counts were recorded for this clonotype. The rearrangement links TRBV6-6 to TRBJ2-5; either TRBD1 or TRBD2 may supply D (5 bases each). Germline CDR1 MNHNY, CDR2 SVGAGI (reference sequence). This CDR3 has 11 amino acids. V shed 4 bases and J shed 14 bases, with 14 bases lying between them. CDR3 in DNA: TGTGCCAGCAGTTTGGGGGAGAGGGTATACTTC. Translation: CASSLGERVYF.

The rearrangement links TRBV9 to TRBJ2-5; D may be TRBD1 or TRBD2 (5 bases each). The CDR3 is made up of 16 amino acids. Trimming stripped 4 bases from V and 5 bases from J, with 21 bases between. The germline gives CDR1 SGDLS, CDR2 YYNGEE. The CDR3 protein is CASSPEGPTLGETQYF. For the CDR3, the DNA is TGTGCCAGCAGCCCTGAGGGGCCCACCCTCGGGGAGACCCAGTACTTC.

The table lists this clonotype with many counts. The chain has TRBV19 and TRBJ2-5; 12 bases align to TRBD1. Germline values: CDR1 LNHDA, CDR2 SQIVND (reference sequence). The CDR3 has 15 amino acids. CDR3 sequence: CTPGWPGQGAETQYF. CDR3 nucleotide sequence: TGTACCCCGGGTTGGCCGGGACAGGGGGCCGAGACCCAGTACTTC.

This clonotype was picked up a small number of times. V gene TRBV2 combines with J gene TRBJ1-1; D gene ambiguous. V gave up 4 bases and J gave up 8 bases, with 11 bases separating them. In germline, CDR1 is SNHLY, CDR2 FYNNEI. CDR3 length equals 12 residues. The CDR3 reads CASSVERREAFF. CDR3 nucleotide sequence: TGTGCCAGCAGTGTTGAGAGGAGGGAAGCTTTCTTT.

V gene TRBV10-3 combines with J gene TRBJ1-5; 7 bases map to TRBD1. V lost 5 bases to trimming and J lost 2 bases; unmatched junction nucleotides: 3. Germline V lookup: CDR1 ENHRY, CDR2 SYGVKD. The CDR3 is made up of 14 amino acids. CDR3: CAISHGTGNQPQHF. The CDR3 DNA follows: TGTGCCATCAGTCACGGGACAGGCAATCAGCCCCAGCATTTT.

This clonotype was observed many times. J is TRBJ1-6 and V is TRBV7-3; maybe TRBD1 (5 bases). V lost 0 bases, J lost 7 bases, and 10 bases lay in between. CDR1 SGHTA and CDR2 FQGTGA come from the germline V gene. The CDR3 is 15 residues long. The CDR3 reads CASSLTSGANSPLHF. CDR3 nucleotides: TGTGCCAGCAGCTTAACGTCCGGGGCAAATTCACCCCTCCACTTT. Together with reference TRBV7-3 and TRBJ1-6, the CDR3 gives the full variable domain: GAGVSQTPSNKVTEKGKYVELRCDPISGHTALYWYRQSLGQGPEFLIYFQGTGAADDSGLPNDRFFAVRPEGSVSTLKIQRTERGDSAVYLCASSLTSGANSPLHFGNGTRLTVT.

This clonotype was detected only a few times. The V call is TRBV12-3 or TRBV12-4, the J call TRBJ1-5; D is perhaps TRBD1 (6 bases). This CDR3 spans 15 amino acids. V dropped 5 bases and J dropped 4 bases, with 15 bases sitting between them. The chain's CDR3 is CASSGRGSSNQPQHF. As DNA, the CDR3 is TGTGCCAGCAGTGGAAGGGGGTCCTCTAATCAGCCCCAGCATTTT.

This clonotype was recorded many times. Sequence at one end of the junction differs from germline and may be a read error. The chain has TRBV19 and TRBJ2-7; D gene uncertain. The CDR3 contains 15 residues. Looked up from germline, CDR1 is LNHDA and CDR2 is SQIVND (reference sequence). The CDR3 is CASSIRQSPSHEQYF. DNA of the CDR3: TGTGCCAGTAGTATCCGCCAATCACCCTCCCACGAGCAGTACTTC. Based on the CDR3 plus reference TRBV19 and TRBJ2-7, the full variable domain is DGGITQSPKYLFRKEGQNVTLSCEQNLNHDAMYWYRQDPGQGLRLIYYSQIVNDFQKGDIAEGYSVSREKKESFPLTVTSAQKNPTAFYLCASSIRQSPSHEQYFGPGTRLTVT.

Many counts were recorded for this clonotype. J is TRBJ1-5 and V is TRBV20-1; 7 bases line up with TRBD1. There are 16 residues in the CDR3. The ends lost 3 bases at V and 5 bases at J; junction bases unmatched: 13. CDR1 is DFQATT, CDR2 SNEGSKA, per germline (reference sequence). The chain's CDR3 is CSASTESGGSYQPQHF. The CDR3 DNA sequence: TGCAGTGCTAGTACTGAGTCAGGGGGAAGTTATCAGCCCCAGCATTTT.

The chain couples TRBV19 to TRBJ2-5; 10 bases align to TRBD1. CDR1 and CDR2 from the germline V gene are LNHDA and SQIVND (reference sequence). CDR3 length equals 19 residues. Trimming cost V 6 bases and J 5 bases; bases outside gene matches: 21. CDR3 nucleotide sequence: TGTGCCAGTAGGACGCCAGGTGGGAGGACAGGGGGTATTGCTGAGACCCAGTACTTC. Amino acid sequence: CASRTPGGRTGGIAETQYF.

The sample holds many counts of this clonotype. V is TRBV10-2 and J is TRBJ2-2; D possibly corresponds to TRBD2 (6 bases). Germline CDR1 and CDR2: WSHSY and SAAADI. The CDR3 extends over 11 amino acids. The V and J ends lost 6 bases and 8 bases respectively, with 7 bases between them. The CDR3 loop is CASSGRGELFF. The CDR3 coding sequence is TGCGCCAGCAGCGGGAGAGGGGAGCTGTTTTTT.

The CDR3 nucleotides read TGTGCCAGCAGCATGGGGACCGGGACAGCGCTTAATCAGCCCCAGCATTTT. It is translated as CASSMGTGTALNQPQHF. The V gene is TRBV7-2, the J gene TRBJ1-5, with 7 bases lining up with TRBD1. The CDR3 covers 17 residues. V was pared by 5 bases and J by 4 bases, with 14 bases of the junction left unmatched. Germline values: CDR1 SGHTA, CDR2 FQGNSA. The entire variable domain, with the rest obtained from reference TRBV7-2 and TRBJ1-5, is as follows: GAGVSQSPSNKVTEKGKDVELRCDPISGHTALYWYRQSLGQGLEFLIYFQGNSAPDKSGLPSDRFSAERTGGSVSTLTIQRTQQEDSAVYLCASSMGTGTALNQPQHFGDGTRLSIL.

The chain carries TRBV6-6 and TRBJ1-2; TRBD1 might be the D (6 bases). V dropped 5 bases and J dropped 5 bases, with 21 bases sitting between them. The CDR3 is made up of 16 amino acids. Germline-derived CDR1 and CDR2 are MNHNY and SVGAGI (reference sequence). The CDR3 loop is CASSPAHGGAGYGYTF. The CDR3 DNA is TGTGCCAGCAGTCCGGCCCATGGGGGCGCGGGGTATGGCTACACCTTC.

This clonotype turned up a few times. V and J are TRBV4-1 and TRBJ1-2; D perhaps matches TRBD1 (6 bases). The CDR3 length is 16 residues. Germline V gene data show CDR1 as MGHRA and CDR2 as YSYEKL. V was cut by 0 bases and J by 0 bases, with 11 bases left in between. CDR3 protein: CASSQDRGPPNYGYTF. The CDR3 DNA reads TGCGCCAGCAGCCAAGACAGGGGCCCCCCTAACTATGGCTACACCTTC.

The CDR3 reads CATSRRGLKYNEQFF. CDR3 coding DNA: TGTGCCACCAGCAGGCGGGGCCTTAAATACAATGAGCAGTTCTTC. This chain connects TRBV15 to TRBJ2-1; maybe TRBD2 (6 bases). Germline CDR1 is LNHNV and CDR2 is YYDKDF (reference sequence). Trimming cost V 3 bases and J 4 bases, with 13 bases left between them. This CDR3 has 15 amino acids.